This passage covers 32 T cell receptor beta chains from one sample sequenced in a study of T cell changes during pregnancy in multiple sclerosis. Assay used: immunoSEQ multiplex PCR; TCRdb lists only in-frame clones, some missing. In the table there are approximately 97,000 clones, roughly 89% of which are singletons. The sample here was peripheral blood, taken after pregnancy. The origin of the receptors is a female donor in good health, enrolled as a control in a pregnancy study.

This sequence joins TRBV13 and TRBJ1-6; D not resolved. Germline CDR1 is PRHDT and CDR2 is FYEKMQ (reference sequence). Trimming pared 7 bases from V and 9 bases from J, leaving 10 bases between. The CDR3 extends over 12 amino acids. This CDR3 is CASKTAGSPLHF. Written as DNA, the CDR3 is TGTGCCAGCAAAACAGCGGGTTCACCCCTCCACTTT.

The CDR3 is CASSQKPGTYNEQFF. The DNA for the CDR3 is TGTGCCAGCAGCCAGAAACCGGGAACCTACAATGAGCAGTTCTTC. J is TRBJ2-1 and V is TRBV6-1, with D possibly TRBD2 on 5 matching bases. The CDR3 runs to 15 residues. Trimming removed 6 bases from V and 2 bases from J, with 14 bases in between. CDR1 and CDR2 from the germline V gene are MNHNS and SASEGT.

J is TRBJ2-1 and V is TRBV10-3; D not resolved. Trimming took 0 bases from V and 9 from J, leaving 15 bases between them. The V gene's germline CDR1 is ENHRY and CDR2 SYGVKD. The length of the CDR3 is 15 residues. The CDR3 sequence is CAISESEPPPSEQFF. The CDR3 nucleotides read TGTGCCATCAGTGAGTCGGAGCCCCCCCCGAGTGAGCAGTTCTTC.

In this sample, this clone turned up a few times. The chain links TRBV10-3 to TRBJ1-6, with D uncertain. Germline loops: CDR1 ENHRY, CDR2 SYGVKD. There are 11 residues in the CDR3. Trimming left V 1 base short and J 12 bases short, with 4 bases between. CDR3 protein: CAISEYGPLHF. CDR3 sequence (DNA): TGTGCCATCAGTGAGTACGGACCCCTCCACTTT.

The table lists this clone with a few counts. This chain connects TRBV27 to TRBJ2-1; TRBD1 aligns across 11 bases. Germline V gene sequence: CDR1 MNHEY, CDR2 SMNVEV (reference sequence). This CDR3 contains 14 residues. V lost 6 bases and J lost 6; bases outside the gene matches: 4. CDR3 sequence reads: CASRDRGLSNEQFF. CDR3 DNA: TGTGCCAGCAGGGACAGGGGGCTCAGCAATGAGCAGTTCTTC.

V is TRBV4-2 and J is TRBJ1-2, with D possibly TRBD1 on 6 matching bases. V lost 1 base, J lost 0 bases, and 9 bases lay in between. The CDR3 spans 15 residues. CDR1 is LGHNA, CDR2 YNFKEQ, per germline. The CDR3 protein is CASSQVDSSNYGYTF. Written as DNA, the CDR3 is TGTGCCAGCAGCCAAGTGGACAGCTCTAACTATGGCTACACCTTC.

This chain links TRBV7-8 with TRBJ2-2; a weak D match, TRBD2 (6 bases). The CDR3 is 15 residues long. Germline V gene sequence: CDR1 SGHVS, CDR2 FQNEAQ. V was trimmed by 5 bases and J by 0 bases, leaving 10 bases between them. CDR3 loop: CASSRGIANTGELFF. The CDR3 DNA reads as TGTGCCAGCAGCCGGGGGATCGCGAACACCGGGGAGCTGTTTTTT.

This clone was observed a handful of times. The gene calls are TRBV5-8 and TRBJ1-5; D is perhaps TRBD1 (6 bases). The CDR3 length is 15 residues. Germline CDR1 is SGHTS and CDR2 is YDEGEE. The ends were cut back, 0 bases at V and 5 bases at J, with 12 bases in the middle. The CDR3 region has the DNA TGTGCCAGCAGCTTGGGATTCAGGGGTTATCAGCCCCAGCATTTT. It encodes CASSLGFRGYQPQHF.

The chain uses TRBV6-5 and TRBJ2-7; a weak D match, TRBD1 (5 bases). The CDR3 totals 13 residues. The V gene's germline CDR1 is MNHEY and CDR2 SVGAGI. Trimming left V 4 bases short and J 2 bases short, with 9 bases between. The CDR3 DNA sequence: TGTGCCAGCAGTTCTGACAGAACCTACGAGCAGTACTTC. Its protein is CASSSDRTYEQYF.

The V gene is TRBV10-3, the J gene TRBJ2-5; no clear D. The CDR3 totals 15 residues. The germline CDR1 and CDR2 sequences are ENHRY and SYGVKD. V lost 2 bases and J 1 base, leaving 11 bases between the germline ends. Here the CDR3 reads CAISEDAETQETQYF. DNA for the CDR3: TGTGCCATCAGTGAGGACGCGGAGACCCAAGAGACCCAGTACTTC.

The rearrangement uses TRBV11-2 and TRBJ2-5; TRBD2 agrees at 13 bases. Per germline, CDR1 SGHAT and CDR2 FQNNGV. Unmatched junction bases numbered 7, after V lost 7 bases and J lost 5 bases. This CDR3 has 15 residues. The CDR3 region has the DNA TGTGCCAGCACCCGACTAGCGGGGGGAATGGAGACCCAGTACTTC. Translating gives CASTRLAGGMETQYF. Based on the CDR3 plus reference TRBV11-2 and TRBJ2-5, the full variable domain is EAGVAQSPRYKIIEKRQSVAFWCNPISGHATLYWYQQILGQGPKLLIQFQNNGVVDDSQLPKDRFSAERLKGVDSTLKIQPAKLEDSAVYLCASTRLAGGMETQYFGPGTRLLVL.

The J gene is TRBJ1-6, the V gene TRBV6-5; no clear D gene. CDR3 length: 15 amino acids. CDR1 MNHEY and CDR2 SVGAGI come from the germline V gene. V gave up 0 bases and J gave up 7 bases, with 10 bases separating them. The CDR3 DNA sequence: TGTGCCAGCAGTTACTCACCTACCTCCAATTCACCCCTCCACTTT. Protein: CASSYSPTSNSPLHF.

Here the CDR3 reads CASSLSLTSGGTDTQYF. The CDR3 DNA reads TGTGCCAGCAGTTTAAGCCTGACTAGCGGGGGCACAGATACGCAGTATTTT. The rearrangement joins TRBV27 to TRBJ2-3; TRBD2 matches 11 bases. With V trimmed by 2 bases and J by 1 base, 5 bases remained unmatched. Germline lookup yields CDR1 MNHEY and CDR2 SMNVEV (reference sequence). This CDR3 is 17 amino acids long.

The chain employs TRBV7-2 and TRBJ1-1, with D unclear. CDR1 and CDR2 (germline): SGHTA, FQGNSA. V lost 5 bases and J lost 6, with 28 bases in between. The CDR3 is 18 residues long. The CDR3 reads CASSRRKKGSGDVAEAFF. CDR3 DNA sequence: TGTGCCAGCAGCCGACGAAAGAAAGGGTCGGGAGACGTCGCTGAAGCTTTCTTT.

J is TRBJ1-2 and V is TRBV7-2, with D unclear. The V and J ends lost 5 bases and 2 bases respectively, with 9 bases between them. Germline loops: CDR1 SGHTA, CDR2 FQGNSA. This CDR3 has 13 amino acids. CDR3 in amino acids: CASSHYTNYGYTF. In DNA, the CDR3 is TGTGCCAGCAGCCACTATACAAACTATGGCTACACCTTC.

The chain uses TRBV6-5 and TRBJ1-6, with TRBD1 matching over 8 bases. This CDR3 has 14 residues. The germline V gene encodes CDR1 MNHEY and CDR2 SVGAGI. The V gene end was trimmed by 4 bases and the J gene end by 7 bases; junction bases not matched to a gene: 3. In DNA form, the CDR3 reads TGTGCCAGCAGTTCCGACAGGGGCAATTCACCCCTCCACTTT. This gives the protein CASSSDRGNSPLHF.

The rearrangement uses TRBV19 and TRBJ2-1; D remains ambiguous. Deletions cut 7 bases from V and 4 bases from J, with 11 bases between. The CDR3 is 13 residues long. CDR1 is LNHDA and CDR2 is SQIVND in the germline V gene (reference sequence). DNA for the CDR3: TGTGCCAGTAAACCGGTCGGGTACAATGAGCAGTTCTTC. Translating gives CASKPVGYNEQFF.

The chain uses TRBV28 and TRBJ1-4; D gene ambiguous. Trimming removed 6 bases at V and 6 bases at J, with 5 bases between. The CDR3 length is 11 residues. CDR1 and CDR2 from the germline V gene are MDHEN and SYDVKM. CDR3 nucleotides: TGTGCCAGCAGGCTATATGAAAAACTGTTTTTT. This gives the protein CASRLYEKLFF.

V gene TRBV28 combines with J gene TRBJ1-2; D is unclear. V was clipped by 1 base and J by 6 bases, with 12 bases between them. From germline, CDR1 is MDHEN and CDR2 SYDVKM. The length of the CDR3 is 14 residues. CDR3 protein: CASSLYWAIDGYTF. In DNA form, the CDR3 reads TGTGCCAGCAGTTTATATTGGGCCATCGATGGCTACACCTTC.

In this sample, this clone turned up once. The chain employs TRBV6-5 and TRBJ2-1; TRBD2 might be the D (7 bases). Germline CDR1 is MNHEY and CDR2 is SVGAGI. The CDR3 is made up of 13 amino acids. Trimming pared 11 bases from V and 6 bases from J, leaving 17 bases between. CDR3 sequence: CAAEGGAVNEQFF. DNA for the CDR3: TGTGCCGCAGAGGGGGGGGCAGTCAATGAGCAGTTCTTC.

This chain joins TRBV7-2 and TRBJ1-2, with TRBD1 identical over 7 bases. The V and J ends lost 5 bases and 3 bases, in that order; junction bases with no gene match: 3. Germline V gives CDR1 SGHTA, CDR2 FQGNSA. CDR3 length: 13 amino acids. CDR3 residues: CASSQGQHYGYTF. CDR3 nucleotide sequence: TGTGCCAGCAGCCAGGGACAGCACTATGGCTACACCTTC. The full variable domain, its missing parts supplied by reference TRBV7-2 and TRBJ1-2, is GAGVSQSPSNKVTEKGKDVELRCDPISGHTALYWYRQSLGQGLEFLIYFQGNSAPDKSGLPSDRFSAERTGGSVSTLTIQRTQQEDSAVYLCASSQGQHYGYTFGSGTRLTVV.

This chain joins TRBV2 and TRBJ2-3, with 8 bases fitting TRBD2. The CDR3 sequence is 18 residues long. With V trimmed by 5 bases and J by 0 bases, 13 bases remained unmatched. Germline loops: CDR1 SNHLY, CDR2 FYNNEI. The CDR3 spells CASSTGLKRGTSTDTQYF. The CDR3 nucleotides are TGTGCCAGCAGTACCGGTTTAAAGCGGGGGACTAGCACAGATACGCAGTATTTT.

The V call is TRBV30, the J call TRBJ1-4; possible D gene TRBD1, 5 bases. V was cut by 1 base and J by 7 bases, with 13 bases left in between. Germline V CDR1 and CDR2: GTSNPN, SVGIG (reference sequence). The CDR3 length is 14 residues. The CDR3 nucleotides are TGTGCCTGGAGTGCTCTAACGGGGGGTGAAAAACTGTTTTTT. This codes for CAWSALTGGEKLFF. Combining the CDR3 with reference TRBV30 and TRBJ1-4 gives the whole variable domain SQTIHQWPATLVQPVGSPLSLECTVEGTSNPNLYWYRQAAGRGLQLLFYSVGIGQISSEVPQNLSASRPQDRQFILSSKKLLLSDSGFYLCAWSALTGGEKLFFGSGTQLSVL.

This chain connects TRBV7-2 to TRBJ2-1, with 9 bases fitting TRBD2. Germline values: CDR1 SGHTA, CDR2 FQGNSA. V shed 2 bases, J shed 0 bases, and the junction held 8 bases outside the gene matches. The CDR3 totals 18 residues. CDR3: CASSLRAGGLGSYNEQFF. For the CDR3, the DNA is TGTGCCAGCAGCTTACGGGCGGGGGGGCTGGGCTCCTACAATGAGCAGTTCTTC. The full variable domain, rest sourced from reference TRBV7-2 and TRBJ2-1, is GAGVSQSPSNKVTEKGKDVELRCDPISGHTALYWYRQSLGQGLEFLIYFQGNSAPDKSGLPSDRFSAERTGGSVSTLTIQRTQQEDSAVYLCASSLRAGGLGSYNEQFFGPGTRLTVL.

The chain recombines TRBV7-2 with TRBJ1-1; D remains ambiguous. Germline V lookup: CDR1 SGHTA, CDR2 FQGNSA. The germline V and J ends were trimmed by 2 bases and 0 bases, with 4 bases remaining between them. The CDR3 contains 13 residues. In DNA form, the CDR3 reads TGTGCCAGCAGCTTACGTCTGAACACTGAAGCTTTCTTT. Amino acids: CASSLRLNTEAFF.

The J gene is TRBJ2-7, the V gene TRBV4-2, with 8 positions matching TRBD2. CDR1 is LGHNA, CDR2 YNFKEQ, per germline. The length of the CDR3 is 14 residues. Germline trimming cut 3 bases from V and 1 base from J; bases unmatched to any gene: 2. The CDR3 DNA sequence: TGTGCCAGCAGCCAGCAGCGGGGGTCCTACGAGCAGTACTTC. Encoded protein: CASSQQRGSYEQYF.

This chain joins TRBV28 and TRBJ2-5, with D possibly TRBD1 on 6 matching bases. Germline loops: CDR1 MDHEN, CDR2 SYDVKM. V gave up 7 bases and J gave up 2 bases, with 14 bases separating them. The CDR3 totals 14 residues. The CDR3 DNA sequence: TGTGCCAGCAATGACAGGACAGTTCAAGAGACCCAGTACTTC. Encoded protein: CASNDRTVQETQYF.

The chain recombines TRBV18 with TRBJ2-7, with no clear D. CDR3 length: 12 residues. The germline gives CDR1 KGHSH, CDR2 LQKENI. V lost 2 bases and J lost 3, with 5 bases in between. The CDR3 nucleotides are TGTGCCAGCTCACCAGAGCGCTACGAGCAGTACTTC. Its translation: CASSPERYEQYF.

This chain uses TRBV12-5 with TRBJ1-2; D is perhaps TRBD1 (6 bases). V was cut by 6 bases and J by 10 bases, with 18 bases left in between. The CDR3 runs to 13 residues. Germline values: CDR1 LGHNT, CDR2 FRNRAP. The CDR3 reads CASGNTSGQFYTF. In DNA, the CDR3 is TGTGCTAGTGGAAATACTTCGGGACAATTCTACACCTTC.

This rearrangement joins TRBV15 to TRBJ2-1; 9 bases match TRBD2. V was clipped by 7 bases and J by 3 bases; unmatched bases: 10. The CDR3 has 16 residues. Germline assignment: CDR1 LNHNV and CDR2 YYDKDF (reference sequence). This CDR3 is CATKQRGAESYNEQFF. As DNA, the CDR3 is TGTGCCACCAAACAGCGGGGGGCCGAGAGCTACAATGAGCAGTTCTTC.

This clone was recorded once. CDR3 nucleotide sequence: TGTGCCAGCAGCCAAGGGCAGCGCTACGAGCAGTACTTC. Translating it yields CASSQGQRYEQYF. The rearrangement joins TRBV14 to TRBJ2-7; unclear D gene. This CDR3 region has 13 residues. Germline values: CDR1 SGHDN, CDR2 FVKESK. Trimming removed 1 base from V and 3 bases from J, with 7 bases in between.

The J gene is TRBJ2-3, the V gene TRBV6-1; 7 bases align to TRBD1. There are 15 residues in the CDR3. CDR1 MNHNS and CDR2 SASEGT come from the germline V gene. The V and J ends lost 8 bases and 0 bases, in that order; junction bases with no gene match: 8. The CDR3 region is CASESQTGSTDTQYF. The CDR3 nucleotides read TGTGCCAGCGAATCCCAGACAGGGAGCACAGATACGCAGTATTTT.